What follows is one T cell receptor beta chain and its context. The entry originates in a study of blood T cell repertoires in COVID-19. Study-level information: Sample material is recorded as cDNA or gDNA derived from T cells, B-cell-depleted T cells, or PBMCs.

Under the authors' procedure: Estimates of nucleated cell counts were drawn from the amplification of reference gene primers. Repertoires were generated with immunoSEQ multiplex PCR, while TCRdb's copy carries only in-frame clones and drops some. From that table come the V and J calls and clone size; the DNA was used to work out D and trimming. The sample contains tens of thousands of clones, just over 90% of which appear only once. This receptor was obtained from a man aged 50-60 years with COVID-19, enrolled during active disease. Sequenced sample: peripheral blood.

CDR3: CASSSGRRENSPLHF. CDR3 DNA: TGTGCCAGCAGCTCGGGGAGGAGGGAGAATTCACCCCTCCACTTT. The chain joins TRBV5-6 to TRBJ1-6; unclear D gene. This CDR3 is 15 amino acids long. The V end lost 3 bases, the J end lost 7 bases, and 14 bases lay between the germline ends. Germline CDR1 is SGHDT and CDR2 is YYEEEE. Complete variable domain (other parts from reference TRBV5-6 and TRBJ1-6): DAGVTQSPTHLIKTRGQQVTLRCSPKSGHDTVSWYQQALGQGPQFIFQYYEEEERQRGNFPDRFSGHQFPNYSSELNVNALLLGDSALYLCASSSGRRENSPLHFGNGTRLTVT.